Listed below are T cell receptor beta chains from one sample, sequenced in a study of CD8+ T cells in alopecia areata. Clones were read by immunoSEQ multiplex PCR, and TCRdb kept only the in-frame ones, dropping some. The sample contains approximately 100,000 clones, 35% to 45% of which appear only once. The sample consisted of CD4+ T cells sorted from blood. These receptors originate from a human donor with alopecia areata. Both conserved end residues are trimmed from each CDR3.

V: TRBV14
CDR3: ASSQGDWRDTQY

V: TRBV7-8
CDR3: ASSWDWYNEQF

V: TRBV29-1
CDR3: SVPRGPGGYT

V: TRBV6-5
CDR3: ASSSDWQF

V: TRBV5-1
CDR3: ASSLDNAPGYT

V: TRBV30
CDR3: AGGLTEAF

V: TRBV29-1
CDR3: SVEGGGLGYT

V: TRBV30
CDR3: AWAPQGPSSYGYT

V: TRBV5-1
CDR3: ASSLGEGHYGYT

V: TRBV29-1
CDR3: SAGVTGGSDEQY

V: TRBV29-1
CDR3: SDRVADTQY

V: TRBV19
CDR3: ASSMRGNGYNEQF

V: TRBV20-1
CDR3: SARGDHEQY

V: TRBV28
CDR3: ASSDTTGSGRNEQF

V: TRBV7-8
CDR3: ASSLGRNNEQF

V: TRBV29-1
CDR3: SVELGIGELF

V: TRBV30
CDR3: AWNPDRVTGELF

V: TRBV14
CDR3: ASSPGGSGYT